The subject of this entry is one T cell receptor beta chain. The sample is drawn from a study of blood T cell dynamics during melanoma immunotherapy. Using immunoSEQ multiplex PCR, the repertoire was profiled, and TCRdb retains in-frame clones only, with some absent. The table records some 6,300 clones, 75% to 90% of them present only once. Specified time point: pre-treatment baseline. This CDR3 spans 15 amino acids. Trimming left V 0 bases short and J 2 bases short, with 11 bases between. Germline V gene data show CDR1 as GTSNPN and CDR2 as SVGIG (reference sequence). The V and J genes are TRBV30 and TRBJ1-3, with D unclear. Source: blood, taken from a patient treated with checkpoint blockade. The TCR comes from a human donor with melanoma. Some clones in this sample may be carry-over from other donors' samples. DNA of the CDR3: TGTGCCTGGAGTGTACGGTGGGGTCCTGGAAACACCATATATTTT. This gives the protein CAWSVRWGPGNTIYF.